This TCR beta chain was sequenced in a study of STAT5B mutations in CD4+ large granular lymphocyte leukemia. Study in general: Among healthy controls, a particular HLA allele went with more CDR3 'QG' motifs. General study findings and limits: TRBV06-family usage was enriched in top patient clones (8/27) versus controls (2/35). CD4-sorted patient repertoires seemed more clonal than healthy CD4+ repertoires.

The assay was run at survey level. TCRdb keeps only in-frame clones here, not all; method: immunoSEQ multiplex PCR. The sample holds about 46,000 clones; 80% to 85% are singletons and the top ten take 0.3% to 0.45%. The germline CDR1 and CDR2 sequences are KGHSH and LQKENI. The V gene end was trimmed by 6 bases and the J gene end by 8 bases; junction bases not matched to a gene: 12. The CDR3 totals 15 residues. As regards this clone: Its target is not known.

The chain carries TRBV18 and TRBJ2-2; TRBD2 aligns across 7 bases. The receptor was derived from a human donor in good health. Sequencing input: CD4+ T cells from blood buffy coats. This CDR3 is CASSRDYPKMGELFF. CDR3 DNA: TGTGCCAGCTCTCGGGACTACCCTAAGATGGGGGAGCTGTTTTTT.